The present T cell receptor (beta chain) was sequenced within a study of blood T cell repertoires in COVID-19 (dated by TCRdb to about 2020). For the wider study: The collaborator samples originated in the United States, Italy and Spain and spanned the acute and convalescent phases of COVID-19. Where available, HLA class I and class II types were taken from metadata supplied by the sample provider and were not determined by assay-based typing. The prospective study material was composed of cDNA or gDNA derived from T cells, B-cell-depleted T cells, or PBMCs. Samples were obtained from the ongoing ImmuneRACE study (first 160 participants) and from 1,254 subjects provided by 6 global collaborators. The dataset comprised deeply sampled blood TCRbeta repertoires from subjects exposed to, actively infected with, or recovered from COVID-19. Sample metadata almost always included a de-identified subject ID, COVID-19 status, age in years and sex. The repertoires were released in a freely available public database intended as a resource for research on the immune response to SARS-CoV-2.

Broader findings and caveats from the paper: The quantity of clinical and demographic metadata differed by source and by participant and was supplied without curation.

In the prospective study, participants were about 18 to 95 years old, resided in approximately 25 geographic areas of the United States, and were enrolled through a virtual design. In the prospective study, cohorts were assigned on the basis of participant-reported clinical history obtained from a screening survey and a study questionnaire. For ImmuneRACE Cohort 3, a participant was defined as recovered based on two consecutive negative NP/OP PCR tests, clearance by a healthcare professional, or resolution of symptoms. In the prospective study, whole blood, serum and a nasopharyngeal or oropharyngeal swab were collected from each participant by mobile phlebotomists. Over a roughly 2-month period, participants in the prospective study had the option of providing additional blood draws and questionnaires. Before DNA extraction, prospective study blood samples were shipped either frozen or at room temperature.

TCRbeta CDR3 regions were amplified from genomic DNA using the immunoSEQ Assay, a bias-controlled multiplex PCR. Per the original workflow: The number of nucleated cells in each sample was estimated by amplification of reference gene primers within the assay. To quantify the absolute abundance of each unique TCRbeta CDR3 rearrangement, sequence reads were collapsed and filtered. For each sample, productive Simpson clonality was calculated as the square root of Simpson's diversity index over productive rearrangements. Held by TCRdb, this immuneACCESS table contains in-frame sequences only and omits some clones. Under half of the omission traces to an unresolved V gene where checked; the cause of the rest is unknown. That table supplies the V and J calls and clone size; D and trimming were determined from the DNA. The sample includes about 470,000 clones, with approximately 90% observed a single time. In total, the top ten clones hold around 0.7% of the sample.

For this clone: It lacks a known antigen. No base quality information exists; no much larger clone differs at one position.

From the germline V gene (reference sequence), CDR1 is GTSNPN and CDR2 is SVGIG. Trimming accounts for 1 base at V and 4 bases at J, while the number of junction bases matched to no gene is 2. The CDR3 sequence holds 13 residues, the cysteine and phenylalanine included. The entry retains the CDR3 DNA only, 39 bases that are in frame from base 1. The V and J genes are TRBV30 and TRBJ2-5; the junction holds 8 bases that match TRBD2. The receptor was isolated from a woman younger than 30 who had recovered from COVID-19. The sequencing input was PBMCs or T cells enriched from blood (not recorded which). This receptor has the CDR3 CAWSAGGRETQYF. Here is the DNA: TGTGCCTGGAGTGCGGGGGGGAGAGAGACCCAGTACTTC.